These 23 T cell receptor beta chains originate from one sample sequenced in a study of T cell responses to AZD1222 COVID-19 vaccine. Assay used: immunoSEQ multiplex PCR; TCRdb lists only in-frame clones, some missing. In the table there are approximately 73,000 clones, around four fifths of which are singletons. The material sequenced was peripheral blood, taken on day 0 of AZD1222 vaccination. These receptors originate from an adult in good health.

This rearrangement joins TRBV19 to TRBJ1-1; possible D gene TRBD1, 6 bases. V was pared by 5 bases and J by 8 bases, with 21 bases between. From germline, CDR1 is LNHDA and CDR2 SQIVND (reference sequence). The CDR3 has 15 residues. The CDR3 spells CASSFSGTSFVEAFF. CDR3 sequence (DNA): TGTGCCAGTAGTTTCTCCGGGACAAGTTTTGTGGAAGCTTTCTTT.

The chain carries TRBV4-3 and TRBJ2-5, with 8 positions matching TRBD2. The CDR3 spans 18 residues. Germline V gene data show CDR1 as LGHNA and CDR2 as YSLEER. J gave up 5 bases and V 4 bases, and 18 bases lay outside the gene matches. The DNA of the CDR3 is TGCGCCAGCAGCCTATCTACAACGGGGGGGCCTTTTCCGGAGACCCAGTACTTC. It encodes CASSLSTTGGPFPETQYF.

This clone was seen a handful of times. This chain connects TRBV19 to TRBJ2-1, with D maybe TRBD2 (6 bases). This CDR3 contains 15 residues. V shed 1 base and J shed 4 bases, with 11 bases lying between them. Germline assignment: CDR1 LNHDA and CDR2 SQIVND (reference sequence). In DNA, the CDR3 is TGTGCCAGTAGTATAGTCGGGAGTGTATACAATGAGCAGTTCTTC. It codes for CASSIVGSVYNEQFF.

V usage is TRBV10-3 and J usage is TRBJ2-3; 11 nucleotides line up with TRBD2. CDR1 ENHRY and CDR2 SYGVKD come from the germline V gene. After removal of 6 bases from V and 2 bases from J, the junction contained 7 bases not matched to a gene. The CDR3 is 16 amino acids. CDR3 protein: CAIRRTSGPITDTQYF. CDR3 DNA sequence: TGTGCCATCAGACGGACTAGCGGGCCCATCACAGATACGCAGTATTTT.

This clone showed up just a few times. The chain uses TRBV7-8 and TRBJ2-1; TRBD1 aligns across 8 bases. The CDR3 is 18 amino acids. Germline loops: CDR1 SGHVS, CDR2 FQNEAQ. The J segment lost 0 bases and the V segment lost 1 base, leaving 8 bases of the junction unmatched. The CDR3 region is CASSLVETGASSYNEQFF. CDR3 DNA sequence: TGTGCCAGCAGCTTAGTGGAGACAGGGGCGAGCTCCTACAATGAGCAGTTCTTC.

The chain couples TRBV4-3 to TRBJ1-4; a possible D gene is TRBD1 (5 bases). Germline loops: CDR1 LGHNA, CDR2 YSLEER. This CDR3 comprises 14 residues. V gave up 3 bases and J gave up 7 bases, with 12 bases separating them. The CDR3 DNA follows: TGCGCCAGCAGCCAGGCCGTGAGGGGTGAAAAACTGTTTTTT. Its translation is CASSQAVRGEKLFF.

The chain couples TRBV9 to TRBJ2-7, with no clear D. This CDR3 has 14 residues. With 2 bases removed from V and 0 bases from J, the gap between germline ends came to 9 bases. Germline V lookup: CDR1 SGDLS, CDR2 YYNGEE. The CDR3 DNA reads TGTGCCAGCAGCGTGGACGGAGTCTCCTACGAGCAGTACTTC. It yields the protein CASSVDGVSYEQYF.

The chain recombines TRBV19 with TRBJ2-3; maybe TRBD2 (5 bases). Trimming left V 4 bases short and J 4 bases short, with 12 bases between. The CDR3 consists of 14 residues. Germline V gene data show CDR1 as LNHDA and CDR2 as SQIVND (reference sequence). Here the CDR3 DNA reads TGTGCCAGTAGTACCCCCGGGATGGCAGATACGCAGTATTTT. Protein: CASSTPGMADTQYF.

The chain recombines TRBV5-4 with TRBJ1-2; TRBD1 agrees at 7 bases. Losses at the gene ends were 1 base for V and 3 bases for J; bases not matched to a gene: 9. The CDR3 is 16 residues long. Germline lookup yields CDR1 SGHNT and CDR2 YYREEE (reference sequence). The CDR3 DNA reads as TGTGCCAGCAGCTTGTCGGCAGGGGGAAGGGACTATGGCTACACCTTC. Its translation: CASSLSAGGRDYGYTF.

The V call is TRBV21-1, the J call TRBJ2-3; TRBD1 is taken as the D call from the table, unchecked against the DNA. TRBV21-1 has pseudogene status. CDR3 size: 13 residues. CDR3 coding DNA: TGTGCCAGCAGCGTTCACAGGGGAGATACGCAGTATTTT. Translated, it gives CASSVHRGDTQYF.

V usage is TRBV5-6 and J usage is TRBJ1-1; D is ambiguous. V shed 5 bases and J shed 1 base, with 9 bases lying between them. This CDR3 has 13 residues. Germline V CDR1 and CDR2: SGHDT, YYEEEE. Written as DNA, the CDR3 is TGTGCCAGCAGGGTCCGTAGGAACACTGAAGCTTTCTTT. This translates into CASRVRRNTEAFF.

V is TRBV7-2 and J is TRBJ2-5; the match to TRBD2 covers 12 bases. J gave up 2 bases and V 4 bases, and 8 bases lay outside the gene matches. The CDR3 totals 17 residues. CDR1 is SGHTA and CDR2 is FQGNSA in the germline V gene. The CDR3 sequence is CASSSSGRGGSQETQYF. The CDR3 DNA follows: TGTGCCAGCAGCTCTAGCGGGAGGGGGGGGTCGCAAGAGACCCAGTACTTC.

The table lists this clone with a few counts. The rearrangement joins TRBV4-1 to TRBJ2-3, with 12 bases that match TRBD2. Germline CDR1 and CDR2: MGHRA and YSYEKL. V shed 4 bases, J shed 0 bases, and the junction held 5 bases outside the gene matches. This CDR3 spans 17 amino acids. CDR3 sequence (DNA): TGCGCCAGCAGCCGAAGTGGGACTAGCGGGAGCACAGATACGCAGTATTTT. Residues: CASSRSGTSGSTDTQYF.

The chain links TRBV10-1 to TRBJ1-3; no firm D call. The germline V gene encodes CDR1 WNHNN and CDR2 SYGVQD (reference sequence). With 4 bases removed from V and 0 bases from J, the gap between germline ends came to 7 bases. The CDR3 runs 14 residues. The CDR3 bases are TGCGCCAGCAGTGGGAGGGTCTCTGGAAACACCATATATTTT. As protein: CASSGRVSGNTIYF.

The rearrangement links TRBV5-6 to TRBJ2-5; 11 bases map to TRBD1. This CDR3 is 16 amino acids long. The trim removed 4 bases at V and 2 bases at J, leaving 7 bases unmatched. Germline CDR1 reads SGHDT; CDR2 reads YYEEEE. The CDR3 DNA reads as TGTGCCAGCAGCACCCGGGACAGGGGGGAACAAGAGACCCAGTACTTC. Amino acids: CASSTRDRGEQETQYF.

In its sample, this clone was seen once. This chain connects TRBV19 to TRBJ1-1; weak D call: TRBD1 (6 bases). The V gene lost 8 bases and the J gene lost 4 bases, with 17 bases spanning the gap. CDR1 and CDR2 from the germline V gene are LNHDA and SQIVND (reference sequence). This CDR3 spans 14 amino acids. The CDR3 region is CASDPGGGLTEAFF. DNA of the CDR3: TGTGCCAGTGACCCGGGCGGGGGCCTCACTGAAGCTTTCTTT.

The chain carries TRBV7-8 and TRBJ2-4; D is possibly TRBD2 (5 bases). This CDR3 spans 15 amino acids. Germline-derived CDR1 and CDR2 are SGHVS and FQNEAQ. Trimming took 1 base from V and 4 from J, leaving 11 bases between them. The CDR3 region has the DNA TGTGCCAGCAGCTTAGGAGGGTGGGAAAAAAACATTCAGTACTTC. Its translation is CASSLGGWEKNIQYF. Full variable domain (remainder filled in from reference TRBV7-8 and TRBJ2-4): GAGVSQSPRYKVAKRGQDVALRCDPISGHVSLFWYQQALGQGPEFLTYFQNEAQLDKSGLPSDRFFAERPEGSVSTLKIQRTQQEDSAVYLCASSLGGWEKNIQYFGAGTRLSVL.

The CDR3 loop is CASSSSQGTGASYGYTF. DNA for the CDR3: TGTGCCAGCTCATCCTCACAAGGGACAGGGGCGTCCTATGGCTACACCTTC. V gene TRBV18 combines with J gene TRBJ1-2; 10 positions agree with TRBD1. CDR3 length equals 17 residues. J was trimmed by 4 bases and V by 5 bases; bases with no gene match: 13. CDR1 and CDR2 (germline): KGHSH, LQKENI.

J is TRBJ1-2 and V is TRBV27; TRBD1 matches at 9 bases. Germline V gene lookup returns CDR1 MNHEY and CDR2 SMNVEV (reference sequence). J lost 8 bases, V lost 2 bases, and 6 bases had no gene match. The length of the CDR3 is 14 residues. DNA of the CDR3: TGTGCCAGCAGTTTAAGGACAGGGGCGCGGGGCTACACCTTC. It translates to CASSLRTGARGYTF.

V is TRBV18 and J is TRBJ2-5; TRBD1 or TRBD2 may be the D gene (6 bases each). The ends were cut back, 4 bases at V and 9 bases at J, with 18 bases in the middle. CDR1 and CDR2 (germline): KGHSH, LQKENI. The CDR3 runs to 14 residues. CDR3 in DNA: TGTGCCAGCTCACAATCTAGCGTGAAGGGGGCCCAGTACTTC. Protein product: CASSQSSVKGAQYF.

This clone was observed a single time. The CDR3 reads CASSEPGDKSYEQYF. The CDR3 DNA sequence: TGTGCCAGCAGTGAACCTGGCGATAAATCCTACGAGCAGTACTTC. J is TRBJ2-7 and V is TRBV25-1; no firm D call. The ends were cut back, 2 bases at V and 1 base at J, with 12 bases in the middle. CDR3 size: 15 residues. CDR1 and CDR2 from the germline V gene are MGHDK and SYGVNS.

The chain employs TRBV5-1 and TRBJ1-1, with D uncertain. The germline V gene encodes CDR1 SGHRS and CDR2 YFSETQ. The CDR3 runs 13 residues. Trimming cost V 0 bases and J 1 base, with 4 bases left between them. The CDR3 here is CASSLATNTEAFF. CDR3 nucleotides: TGCGCCAGCAGCTTGGCCACGAACACTGAAGCTTTCTTT.

This clone appeared a few times. This rearrangement joins TRBV15 to TRBJ1-4, with a possible D match to TRBD1 (5 bases). V was shortened by 0 bases and J by 8 bases, with 13 bases between the two germline ends. The CDR3 is 15 residues long. CDR1 LNHNV and CDR2 YYDKDF come from the germline V gene (reference sequence). The CDR3 region has the DNA TGTGCCACCAGCAGAGATCGGCAGGGAGACGAAAAACTGTTTTTT. It yields the protein CATSRDRQGDEKLFF.